Following are 19 T cell receptor beta chains from one sample sequenced in a study of shared clonotypes between healthy human individuals (dated by TCRdb to the early 2020s). The method was the immunoSEQ multiplex PCR assay. TCRdb holds this immuneACCESS table with in-frame rearrangements only. Some clones are missing; in checked studies, unresolved V genes explain under half, and the rest has no known cause. The sample table records over 850,000 clones; about four fifths of these occur just once. The ten top clones hold roughly 0.62% of the sample. Material for sequencing was memory CD4+ T cells from PBMCs. Per the publication, the cell subset or site label means: CD45RA-negative fraction. All receptors come from a man younger than 35 in good health. Some clones in this sample may be carry-over from other donors' samples.

This clone has only a few counts. The rearrangement uses TRBV18 and TRBJ1-1; D not resolved. This CDR3 is 16 amino acids long. In germline, CDR1 is KGHSH, CDR2 LQKENI. V lost 0 bases to trimming and J lost 7 bases, with 18 bases between them. DNA of the CDR3: TGTGCCAGCTCACCACCGGATAGACCGGGAAACCATGAAGCTTTCTTT. Its translation: CASSPPDRPGNHEAFF.

In DNA form, the CDR3 reads TGTGCCAGCAGGACTAGTCGCACCGGGGAGCTGTTTTTT. Its protein is CASRTSRTGELFF. V is TRBV27 and J is TRBJ2-2, with D maybe TRBD2 (6 bases). The CDR3 totals 13 residues. CDR1 is MNHEY, CDR2 SMNVEV, per germline (reference sequence). The V end lost 6 bases, the J end lost 4 bases, and 9 bases lay between the germline ends.

The chain is built from TRBV19 and TRBJ2-5; the D is unclear. Germline V gene data show CDR1 as LNHDA and CDR2 as SQIVND (reference sequence). Trimming removed 3 bases from V and 0 bases from J, with 8 bases in between. CDR3 length: 14 amino acids. The CDR3 DNA reads TGTGCCAGTAGTATTTTATGGTACCAAGAGACCCAGTACTTC. Residues: CASSILWYQETQYF.

The chain uses TRBV18 and TRBJ2-2, with a weak D call TRBD1 (5 bases). Per germline, CDR1 KGHSH and CDR2 LQKENI. The CDR3 has 15 residues. V was cut by 3 bases and J by 4 bases, with 12 bases left in between. Here the CDR3 reads CASSPPGHGTGELFF. CDR3 bases: TGTGCCAGCTCACCCCCTGGACATGGCACCGGGGAGCTGTTTTTT.

V gene TRBV18 combines with J gene TRBJ2-1; TRBD1 matches at 9 bases. Germline trimming cut 3 bases from V and 10 bases from J; bases unmatched to any gene: 10. The germline V gene has CDR1 KGHSH and CDR2 LQKENI. The CDR3 loop spans 15 amino acids. The CDR3 nucleotides read TGTGCCAGCTCACCGGCCGGGACAGGGAATGGGGAGCAGTTCTTC. As protein: CASSPAGTGNGEQFF.

The V call is TRBV28, the J call TRBJ2-7; TRBD2 aligns across 7 bases. The V gene's germline CDR1 is MDHEN and CDR2 SYDVKM. The CDR3 loop spans 15 amino acids. V lost 5 bases to trimming and J lost 0 bases; unmatched junction nucleotides: 7. CDR3 protein: CASSKSGTYSYEQYF. In DNA, the CDR3 is TGTGCCAGCAGTAAGAGCGGGACGTACTCCTACGAGCAGTACTTC.

The CDR3 DNA reads as TGTGCCAGCAACCAAGGGTCTGGTTTTGTTAGCTCGCCGTTCTTC. Its protein product is CASNQGSGFVSSPFF. V gene TRBV11-1 combines with J gene TRBJ2-1; D gene ambiguous. This CDR3 spans 15 amino acids. Germline-derived CDR1 and CDR2 are SGHAT and FQDESV (reference sequence). With 7 bases removed from V and 15 bases from J, the gap between germline ends came to 28 bases.

The rearrangement joins TRBV23-1 to TRBJ2-3; 11 bases map to TRBD1. TRBV23-1 is identified as an open reading frame with a role that is uncertain. Trimming at V came to 8 bases and at J to 3 bases, leaving 7 bases not matched to a gene. The CDR3 loop spans 15 amino acids. The CDR3 DNA sequence: TGCGCCAGCCAAACCGGGACAGGGGGGACAGATACGCAGTATTTT. Translating it yields CASQTGTGGTDTQYF.

In this sample, this clone turned up a few times. The V gene is TRBV27, the J gene TRBJ1-2; 8 nucleotides align to TRBD1. J lost 6 bases, V lost 2 bases, and 2 bases had no gene match. The germline V gene encodes CDR1 MNHEY and CDR2 SMNVEV (reference sequence). The length of the CDR3 is 13 residues. The CDR3 here is CASSLHRGDGYTF. The CDR3 DNA is TGTGCCAGCAGTTTACACAGGGGGGATGGCTACACCTTC.

The chain is built from TRBV5-8 and TRBJ2-7; 13 nucleotides agree with TRBD2. The J segment lost 9 bases and the V segment lost 4 bases, leaving 7 bases of the junction unmatched. Germline V CDR1 and CDR2: SGHTS, YDEGEE. CDR3 length equals 14 residues. The CDR3 protein is CASSRGLAGVSQYF. The CDR3 DNA sequence: TGTGCCAGCAGCCGTGGACTAGCGGGAGTATCGCAGTACTTC.

V and J are TRBV7-2 and TRBJ2-1; perhaps D is TRBD1 or TRBD2 (6 bases each). Per germline, CDR1 SGHTA and CDR2 FQGNSA. V shed 5 bases and J shed 1 base, with 15 bases lying between them. The CDR3 runs 16 residues. CDR3 region: CASSTRRGTSYNEQFF. CDR3 nucleotide sequence: TGTGCCAGCAGCACCCGGAGGGGGACTTCCTACAATGAGCAGTTCTTC. Looking up the rest from reference TRBV7-2 and TRBJ2-1 gives the full variable domain: GAGVSQSPSNKVTEKGKDVELRCDPISGHTALYWYRQSLGQGLEFLIYFQGNSAPDKSGLPSDRFSAERTGGSVSTLTIQRTQQEDSAVYLCASSTRRGTSYNEQFFGPGTRLTVL.

This chain joins TRBV2 and TRBJ2-3; perhaps TRBD2 as D (6 bases). Between the trimmed V and J ends, which lost 3 bases and 6 bases, there was a span of 13 bases. CDR3 length: 14 residues. Germline loops: CDR1 SNHLY, CDR2 FYNNEI. The DNA for the CDR3 is TGTGCCAGCAGTGAGGGCGGGACTTTGGATACGCAGTATTTT. Its translation is CASSEGGTLDTQYF.

The rearrangement uses TRBV18 and TRBJ1-3; a weak D match, TRBD1 (5 bases). This CDR3 region has 16 residues. The germline gives CDR1 KGHSH, CDR2 LQKENI. V shed 1 base and J shed 0 bases, with 10 bases lying between them. CDR3 sequence reads: CASSPLGESSGNTIYF. CDR3 bases: TGTGCCAGCTCACCACTGGGGGAGAGCTCTGGAAACACCATATATTTT.

The V call is TRBV19, the J call TRBJ2-2; no reliable D call. The CDR3 sequence is 15 residues long. Trimming stripped 7 bases from V and 3 bases from J, with 15 bases between. Germline CDR1 and CDR2: LNHDA and SQIVND (reference sequence). The CDR3 region has the DNA TGTGCCAGTACCCCCGGCGGCTCCTACACCGGGGAGCTGTTTTTT. Translated: CASTPGGSYTGELFF.

The rearrangement uses TRBV28 and TRBJ1-3, with 7 bases matching TRBD1. The CDR3 consists of 16 residues. The V segment lost 4 bases and the J segment 2 bases; nucleotides outside the gene matches: 8. CDR1 and CDR2 from the germline V gene are MDHEN and SYDVKM. CDR3 sequence reads: CASSSPQGIPGNTIYF. The CDR3 region has the DNA TGTGCCAGCAGTTCCCCACAGGGGATTCCTGGAAACACCATATATTTT.

V usage is TRBV5-5 and J usage is TRBJ1-4; TRBD1 agrees at 9 bases. CDR3 length: 14 residues. The V gene end was trimmed by 4 bases and the J gene end by 8 bases; junction bases not matched to a gene: 6. CDR1 and CDR2 (germline): SGHKS, YYEKEE (reference sequence). The CDR3 bases are TGTGCCAGCAGCACCGGGACAGGGATCGAAAAACTGTTTTTT. Protein: CASSTGTGIEKLFF. Full variable domain (remainder filled in from reference TRBV5-5 and TRBJ1-4): DAGVTQSPTHLIKTRGQQVTLRCSPISGHKSVSWYQQVLGQGPQFIFQYYEKEERGRGNFPDRFSARQFPNYSSELNVNALLLGDSALYLCASSTGTGIEKLFFGSGTQLSVL.

There are a few counts of this clone. The chain uses TRBV2 and TRBJ1-1; no clear D gene. V lost 3 bases, J lost 6 bases, and 14 bases lay in between. Germline CDR1 reads SNHLY; CDR2 reads FYNNEI. The CDR3 covers 14 residues. The CDR3 spells CASSEGRQVPEAFF. In DNA form, the CDR3 reads TGTGCCAGCAGTGAGGGGAGGCAGGTCCCTGAAGCTTTCTTT. Supplemented by reference TRBV2 and TRBJ1-1, the full variable domain reads EPEVTQTPSHQVTQMGQEVILRCVPISNHLYFYWYRQILGQKVEFLVSFYNNEISEKSEIFDDQFSVERPDGSNFTLKIRSTKLEDSAMYFCASSEGRQVPEAFFGQGTRLTVV.

This clone was picked up many times. The chain combines TRBV5-8 with TRBJ2-1; TRBD2 matches at 11 bases. Trimming at V came to 2 bases and at J to 0 bases, leaving 4 bases not matched to a gene. Germline-derived CDR1 and CDR2 are SGHTS and YDEGEE. There are 17 residues in the CDR3. CDR3 in DNA: TGTGCCAGCAGCTTACTAGCGGGGGAACCCTCCTACAATGAGCAGTTCTTC. Translating it yields CASSLLAGEPSYNEQFF.

The chain uses TRBV6-6 and TRBJ1-4, with D maybe TRBD1 (6 bases). V lost 2 bases to trimming and J lost 0 bases, with 7 bases between them. CDR1 MNHNY and CDR2 SVGAGI come from the germline V gene (reference sequence). The CDR3 has 15 amino acids. In nucleotides, the CDR3 is TGTGCCAGCAGTTACCCAGGGGCAACTAATGAAAAACTGTTTTTT. Its translation: CASSYPGATNEKLFF.